This T cell receptor (beta chain) stems from a study of cytomegalovirus exposure and HLA in healthy donors. The study's findings and limits: The study found most TCR sequences rare, yet found some public TCRs in many donors. Earlier findings revealed that most TCR beta V segments proved productive either about 87% or about 30% of the time. The authors confirmed in vitro that a few CMV-associated chains were specific for CMV antigens.

There are 15 residues in the CDR3. Trimming took off 2 bases at V and 1 base at J, with 11 bases between the two ends. From germline, CDR1 is SGHDN and CDR2 FVKESK. As regards this clone: Antigen unknown.

Primers for the PCR totalled 60 Vbeta and 13 Jbeta. TCRdb's copy holds only in-frame clones and misses some; the assay was immunoSEQ multiplex PCR. The sample has some 120,000 clones; more than 65% are singletons. Sequences were obtained from PBMCs. This clonotype was obtained from a man aged 18 to 35 in good health and CMV-seronegative. The chain recombines TRBV14 with TRBJ1-1, with D possibly TRBD1 on 6 matching bases. CDR3 bases: TGTGCCAGCAGCCAATTTACAGGGAGGAACACTGAAGCTTTCTTT. Its protein is CASSQFTGRNTEAFF.